These 11 T cell receptor beta chains were sequenced from one sample in a study of blood T cell repertoires in COVID-19. The table came from immunoSEQ multiplex PCR; TCRdb's copy has only in-frame clones and leaves some out. The sample records some 45,000 clones, around 79% being singletons. The sequenced sample was peripheral blood. These receptors came from a woman in her sixties or seventies with acute or convalescent COVID-19.

This chain links TRBV5-5 with TRBJ1-4, with a weak D call TRBD1 (5 bases). This CDR3 has 13 amino acids. Germline V CDR1 and CDR2: SGHKS, YYEKEE (reference sequence). V was clipped by 10 bases and J by 7 bases, with 17 bases between them. CDR3 loop: CAGAGTGSEKLFF. The CDR3 DNA reads TGTGCCGGGGCGGGGACCGGGAGTGAAAAACTGTTTTTT.

V is TRBV14 and J is TRBJ2-3; a possible D gene is TRBD1 (6 bases). V gave up 4 bases and J gave up 3 bases, with 14 bases separating them. The CDR3 sequence is 15 residues long. The germline V gene has CDR1 SGHDN and CDR2 FVKESK. The CDR3 loop is CASSPYNRETDTQYF. In nucleotides, the CDR3 is TGTGCCAGCAGCCCTTACAACAGGGAGACAGATACGCAGTATTTT.

The CDR3 region is CASSLASRTGELFF. For the CDR3, the DNA is TGTGCCAGCAGCTTGGCCTCGAGGACCGGGGAGCTGTTTTTT. The chain has TRBV5-6 and TRBJ2-2; D remains unclear. The CDR3 is 14 amino acids. The ends were cut back, 0 bases at V and 5 bases at J, with 8 bases in the middle. Germline assignment: CDR1 SGHDT and CDR2 YYEEEE.

CDR3 DNA: TGCAGCGTCAAGACAGATTTGAACACCGGGGAGCTGTTTTTT. This translates into CSVKTDLNTGELFF. The chain has TRBV29-1 and TRBJ2-2; perhaps TRBD1 as D (5 bases). The germline gives CDR1 SQVTM, CDR2 ANQGSEA. V shed 6 bases and J shed 1 base, with 12 bases lying between them. This CDR3 is built from 14 residues.

CDR3 sequence (DNA): TGTGCCAGTAGTAGCCGGGGGGACCTTTACAATGAGCAGTTCTTC. Its protein is CASSSRGDLYNEQFF. The chain recombines TRBV19 with TRBJ2-1, with 7 bases matching TRBD2. With 4 bases clipped from V and 4 bases from J, the junction kept 7 bases outside the gene matches. The CDR3 totals 15 residues. CDR1 LNHDA and CDR2 SQIVND come from the germline V gene (reference sequence).

The rearrangement uses TRBV30 and TRBJ1-4; D is undetermined. The germline CDR1 and CDR2 sequences are GTSNPN and SVGIG (reference sequence). V was pared by 0 bases and J by 0 bases, with 8 bases between. CDR3 length: 15 residues. The CDR3 DNA follows: TGTGCCTGGAGTGTACAACAGACAACTAATGAAAAACTGTTTTTT. This translates into CAWSVQQTTNEKLFF.

This rearrangement joins TRBV24-1 to TRBJ2-2; 11 bases match TRBD2. The CDR3 extends over 16 amino acids. With V trimmed by 0 bases and J by 4 bases, 0 bases remained unmatched. From germline, CDR1 is KGHDR and CDR2 SFDVKD. The chain's CDR3 is CATSDLGLAGTGELFF. CDR3 coding DNA: TGTGCCACCAGTGATTTGGGACTAGCGGGCACCGGGGAGCTGTTTTTT.

This chain connects TRBV3-1 (or the pseudogene TRBV3-2) to TRBJ2-3; no firm D call. Germline values: CDR1 LGHDT, CDR2 YNNKEL (reference sequence). Deletions cut 4 bases from V and 2 bases from J, with 13 bases between. This CDR3 contains 15 residues. The CDR3 here is CASSPTTLSTDTQYF. As DNA, the CDR3 is TGTGCCAGCAGCCCCACTACGCTGTCCACAGATACGCAGTATTTT.

The rearrangement uses TRBV7-6 and TRBJ1-1; the D gene is possibly TRBD1 (5 bases). The length of the CDR3 is 17 residues. The germline V gene has CDR1 SGHVS and CDR2 FNYEAQ. V lost 5 bases and J 2 bases, leaving 21 bases between the germline ends. The CDR3 loop reads CASSVDGGGTGNTEAFF. CDR3 DNA: TGTGCCAGCAGCGTTGACGGGGGGGGAACGGGTAACACTGAAGCTTTCTTT.

The V call is TRBV6-1, the J call TRBJ2-5, with TRBD2 matching over 9 bases. CDR1 and CDR2 (germline): MNHNS, SASEGT. Trimming removed 2 bases from V and 5 bases from J; junction bases left unmatched: 15. The CDR3 has 18 residues. The CDR3 DNA is TGTGCCAGCAGTGAAAGAAGGAAGGCGGGGGGGCTTGAGGAGACCCAGTACTTC. Encoded protein: CASSERRKAGGLEETQYF.

The chain carries TRBV23-1 and TRBJ2-7; a weak D match, TRBD1 (6 bases). TRBV23-1 is filed as an ORF, its function uncertain. The CDR3 runs 15 residues. Trimming removed 8 bases from V and 2 bases from J, with 19 bases in between. The CDR3 DNA is TGCGCCAGCGGTCGATTCAACAGGGATACCTACGAGCAGTACTTC. This sequence encodes CASGRFNRDTYEQYF.